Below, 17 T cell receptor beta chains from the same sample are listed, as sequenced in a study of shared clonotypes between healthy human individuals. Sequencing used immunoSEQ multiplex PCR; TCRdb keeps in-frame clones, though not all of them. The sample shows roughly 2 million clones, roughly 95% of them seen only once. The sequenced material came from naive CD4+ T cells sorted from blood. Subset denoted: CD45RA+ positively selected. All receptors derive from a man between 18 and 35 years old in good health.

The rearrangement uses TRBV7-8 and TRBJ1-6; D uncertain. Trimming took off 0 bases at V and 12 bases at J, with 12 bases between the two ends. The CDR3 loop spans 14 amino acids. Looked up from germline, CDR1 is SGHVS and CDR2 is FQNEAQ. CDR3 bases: TGTGCCAGCAGCTTAGCCCCCGACAAGGGACCCCTCCACTTT. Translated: CASSLAPDKGPLHF.

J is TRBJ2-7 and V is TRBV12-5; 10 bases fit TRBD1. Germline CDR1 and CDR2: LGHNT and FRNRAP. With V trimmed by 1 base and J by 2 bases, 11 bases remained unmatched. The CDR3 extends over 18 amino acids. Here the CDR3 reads CASGLAISGTGDTYEQYF. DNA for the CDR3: TGTGCTAGTGGTTTGGCGATCTCCGGGACAGGGGACACCTACGAGCAGTACTTC.

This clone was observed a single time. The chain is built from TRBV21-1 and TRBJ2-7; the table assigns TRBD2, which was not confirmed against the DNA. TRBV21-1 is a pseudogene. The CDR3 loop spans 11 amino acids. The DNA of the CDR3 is TGTGCCAGCAGCACTTCGGTGGAGCAGTACTTC. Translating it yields CASSTSVEQYF.

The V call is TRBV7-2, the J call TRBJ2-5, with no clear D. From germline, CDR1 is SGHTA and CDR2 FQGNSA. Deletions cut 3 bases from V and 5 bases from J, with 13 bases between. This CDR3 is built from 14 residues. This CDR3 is CASSLAGEWETQYF. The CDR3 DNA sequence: TGTGCCAGCAGCTTGGCCGGCGAATGGGAGACCCAGTACTTC. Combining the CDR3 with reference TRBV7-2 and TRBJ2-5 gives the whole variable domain GAGVSQSPSNKVTEKGKDVELRCDPISGHTALYWYRQSLGQGLEFLIYFQGNSAPDKSGLPSDRFSAERTGGSVSTLTIQRTQQEDSAVYLCASSLAGEWETQYFGPGTRLLVL.

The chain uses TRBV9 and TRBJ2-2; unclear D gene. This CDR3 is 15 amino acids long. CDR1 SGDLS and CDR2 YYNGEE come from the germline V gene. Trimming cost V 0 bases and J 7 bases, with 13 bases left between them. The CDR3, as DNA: TGTGCCAGCAGCGTAGATTCCGCACCCAACGGGGAGCTGTTTTTT. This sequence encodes CASSVDSAPNGELFF.

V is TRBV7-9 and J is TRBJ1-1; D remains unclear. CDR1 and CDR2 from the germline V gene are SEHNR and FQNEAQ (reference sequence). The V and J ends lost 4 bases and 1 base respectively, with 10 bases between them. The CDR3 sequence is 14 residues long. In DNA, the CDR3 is TGTGCCAGCAGCTCCCCTGGCTCGAACACTGAAGCTTTCTTT. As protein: CASSSPGSNTEAFF.

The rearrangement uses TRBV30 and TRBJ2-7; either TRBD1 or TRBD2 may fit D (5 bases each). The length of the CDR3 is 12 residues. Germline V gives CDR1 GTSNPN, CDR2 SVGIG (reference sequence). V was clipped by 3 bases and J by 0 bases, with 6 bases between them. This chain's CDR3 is CAWRGPSYEQYF. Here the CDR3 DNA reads TGTGCCTGGAGGGGACCCTCCTACGAGCAGTACTTC.

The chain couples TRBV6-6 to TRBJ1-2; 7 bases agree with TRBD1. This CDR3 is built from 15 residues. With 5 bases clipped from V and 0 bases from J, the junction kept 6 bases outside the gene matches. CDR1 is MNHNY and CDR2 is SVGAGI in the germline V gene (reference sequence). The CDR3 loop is CASSKGDRANYGYTF. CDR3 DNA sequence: TGTGCCAGCAGTAAAGGGGACAGAGCTAACTATGGCTACACCTTC.

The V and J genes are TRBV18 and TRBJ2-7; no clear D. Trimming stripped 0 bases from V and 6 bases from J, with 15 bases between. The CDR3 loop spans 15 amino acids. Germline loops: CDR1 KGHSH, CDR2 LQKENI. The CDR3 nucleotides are TGTGCCAGCTCACCACCGGAATTCTTAGGTGGCGAGCAGTACTTC. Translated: CASSPPEFLGGEQYF.

The CDR3: CASSRAGAFSGNTIYF. The CDR3 nucleotides read TGTGCCAGCAGCAGGGCAGGGGCCTTCTCTGGAAACACCATATATTTT. J is TRBJ1-3 and V is TRBV21-1; the table's D call TRBD1 went unverified against the DNA. TRBV21-1 is given as a pseudogene. There are 16 residues in the CDR3.

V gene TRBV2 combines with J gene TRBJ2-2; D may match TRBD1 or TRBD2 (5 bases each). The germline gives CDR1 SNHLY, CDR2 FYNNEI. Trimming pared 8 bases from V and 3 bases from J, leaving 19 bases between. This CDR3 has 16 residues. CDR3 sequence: CASRDGLVGYTGELFF. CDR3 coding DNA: TGTGCCAGCCGGGACGGGCTCGTTGGGTACACCGGGGAGCTGTTTTTT.

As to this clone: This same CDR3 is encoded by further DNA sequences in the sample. The CDR3 nucleotides are TGCGCCAGCAGCCTGGAGGGGTACTACGAGCAGTACTTC. It encodes CASSLEGYYEQYF. The rearrangement links TRBV5-1 to TRBJ2-7; D is perhaps TRBD2 (6 bases). CDR1 is SGHRS and CDR2 is YFSETQ in the germline V gene. The ends were cut back, 4 bases at V and 3 bases at J, with 11 bases in the middle. The CDR3 is made up of 13 amino acids. The whole variable domain, remainder taken from reference TRBV5-1 and TRBJ2-7, is KAGVTQTPRYLIKTRGQQVTLSCSPISGHRSVSWYQQTPGQGLQFLFEYFSETQRNKGNFPGRFSGRQFSNSRSEMNVSTLELGDSALYLCASSLEGYYEQYFGPGTRLTVT.

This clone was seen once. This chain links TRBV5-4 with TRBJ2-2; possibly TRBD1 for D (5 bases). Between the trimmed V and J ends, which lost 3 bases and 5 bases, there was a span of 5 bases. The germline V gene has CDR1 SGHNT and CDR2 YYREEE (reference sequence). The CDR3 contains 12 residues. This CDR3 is CASSSGTGELFF. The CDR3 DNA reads TGTGCCAGCAGCTCAGGGACCGGGGAGCTGTTTTTT.

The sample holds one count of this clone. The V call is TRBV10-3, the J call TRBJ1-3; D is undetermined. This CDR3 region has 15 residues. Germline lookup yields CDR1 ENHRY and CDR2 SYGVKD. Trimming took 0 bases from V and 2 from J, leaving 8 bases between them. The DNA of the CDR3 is TGTGCCATCAGTGAGTCATCGGCAGCTGGAAACACCATATATTTT. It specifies CAISESSAAGNTIYF.

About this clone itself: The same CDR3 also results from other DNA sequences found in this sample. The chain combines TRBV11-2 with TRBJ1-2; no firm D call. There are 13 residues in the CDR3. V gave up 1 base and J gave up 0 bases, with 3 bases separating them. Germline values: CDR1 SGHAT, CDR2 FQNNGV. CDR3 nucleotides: TGTGCCAGCAGCTTAGCCCCTAACTATGGCTACACCTTC. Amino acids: CASSLAPNYGYTF.

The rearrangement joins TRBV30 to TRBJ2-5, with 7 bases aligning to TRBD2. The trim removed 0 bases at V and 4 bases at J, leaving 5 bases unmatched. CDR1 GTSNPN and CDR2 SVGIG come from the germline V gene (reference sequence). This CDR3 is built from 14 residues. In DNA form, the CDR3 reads TGTGCCTGGAGTGTAGGGAGGGAAGGAGAGACCCAGTACTTC. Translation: CAWSVGREGETQYF.

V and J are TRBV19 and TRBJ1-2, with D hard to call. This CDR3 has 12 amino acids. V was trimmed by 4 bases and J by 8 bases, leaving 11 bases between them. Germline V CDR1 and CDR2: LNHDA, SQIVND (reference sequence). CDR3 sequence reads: CASSRDRLGYTF. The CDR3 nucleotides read TGTGCCAGTAGTAGGGATCGCCTAGGCTACACCTTC.